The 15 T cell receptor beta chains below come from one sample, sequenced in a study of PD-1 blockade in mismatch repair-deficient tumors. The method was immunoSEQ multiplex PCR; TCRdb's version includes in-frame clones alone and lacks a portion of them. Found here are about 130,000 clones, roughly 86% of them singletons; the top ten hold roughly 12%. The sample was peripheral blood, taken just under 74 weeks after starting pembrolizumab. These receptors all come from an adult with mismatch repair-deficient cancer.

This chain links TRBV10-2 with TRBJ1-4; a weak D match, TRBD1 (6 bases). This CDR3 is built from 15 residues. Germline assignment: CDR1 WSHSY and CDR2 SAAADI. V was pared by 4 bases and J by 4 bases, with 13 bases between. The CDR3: CASSGIEQGNEKLFF. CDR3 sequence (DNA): TGCGCCAGCAGTGGGATAGAACAGGGTAATGAAAAACTGTTTTTT.

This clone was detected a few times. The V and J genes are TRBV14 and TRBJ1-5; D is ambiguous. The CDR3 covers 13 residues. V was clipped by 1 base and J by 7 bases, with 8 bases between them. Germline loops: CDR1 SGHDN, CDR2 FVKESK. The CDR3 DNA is TGTGCCAGCAGCCAAGGGTTTGAGCAGCCCCAGCATTTT. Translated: CASSQGFEQPQHF.

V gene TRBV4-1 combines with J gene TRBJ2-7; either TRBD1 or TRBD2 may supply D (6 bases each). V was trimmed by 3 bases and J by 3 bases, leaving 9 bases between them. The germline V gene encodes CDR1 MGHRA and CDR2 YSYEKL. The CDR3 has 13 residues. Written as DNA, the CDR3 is TGCGCCAGCAGCCACAAGGGGGGCTACGAGCAGTACTTC. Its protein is CASSHKGGYEQYF.

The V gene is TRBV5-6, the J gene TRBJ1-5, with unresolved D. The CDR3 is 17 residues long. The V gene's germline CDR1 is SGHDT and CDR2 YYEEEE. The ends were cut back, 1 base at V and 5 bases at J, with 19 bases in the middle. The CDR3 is CASSLWGRALGDQPQHF. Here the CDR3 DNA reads TGTGCCAGCAGCTTGTGGGGAAGGGCGTTAGGCGATCAGCCCCAGCATTTT.

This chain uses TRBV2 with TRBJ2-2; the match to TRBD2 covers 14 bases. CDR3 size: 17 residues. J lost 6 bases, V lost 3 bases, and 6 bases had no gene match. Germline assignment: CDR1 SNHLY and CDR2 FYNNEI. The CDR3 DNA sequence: TGTGCCAGCAGTGATCATCCGACTAGCGGGAGGGCCGGGGAGCTGTTTTTT. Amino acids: CASSDHPTSGRAGELFF.

CDR3 loop: CASSTNRKAGVSEQFF. Written as DNA, the CDR3 is TGTGCCAGTAGTACCAACCGAAAAGCGGGAGTGAGTGAGCAGTTCTTC. The J gene is TRBJ2-1, the V gene TRBV19, with TRBD2 matching 8 bases. The CDR3 covers 16 residues. Germline V gene data show CDR1 as LNHDA and CDR2 as SQIVND (reference sequence). V dropped 4 bases and J dropped 9; count of bases not matched to a gene: 14.

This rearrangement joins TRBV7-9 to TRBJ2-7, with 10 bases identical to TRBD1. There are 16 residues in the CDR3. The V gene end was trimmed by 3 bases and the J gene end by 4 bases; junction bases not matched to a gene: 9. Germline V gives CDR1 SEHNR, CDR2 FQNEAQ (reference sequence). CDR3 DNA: TGTGCCAGCAGCTTGTCCCTGACAGGGGGCGCGTACGAGCAGTACTTC. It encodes CASSLSLTGGAYEQYF.

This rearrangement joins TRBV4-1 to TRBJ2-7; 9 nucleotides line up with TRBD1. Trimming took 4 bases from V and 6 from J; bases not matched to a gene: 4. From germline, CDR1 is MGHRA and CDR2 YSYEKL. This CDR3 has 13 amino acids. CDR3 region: CASSRGDRAEQYF. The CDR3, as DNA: TGCGCCAGCAGCCGGGGGGACAGGGCCGAGCAGTACTTC.

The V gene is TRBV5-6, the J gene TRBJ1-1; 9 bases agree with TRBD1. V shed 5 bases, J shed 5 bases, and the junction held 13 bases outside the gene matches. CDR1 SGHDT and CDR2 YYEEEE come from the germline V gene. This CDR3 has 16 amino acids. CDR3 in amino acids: CASSLNRGLIRTEAFF. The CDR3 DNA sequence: TGTGCCAGCAGTTTGAACAGGGGGCTGATTAGGACTGAAGCTTTCTTT.

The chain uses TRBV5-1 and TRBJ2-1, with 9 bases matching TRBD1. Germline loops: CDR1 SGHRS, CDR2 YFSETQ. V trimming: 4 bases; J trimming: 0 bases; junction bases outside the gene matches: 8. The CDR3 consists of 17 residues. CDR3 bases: TGCGCCAGCAGCCAGGGACAGGGCCAGAGCTCCTACAATGAGCAGTTCTTC. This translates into CASSQGQGQSSYNEQFF.

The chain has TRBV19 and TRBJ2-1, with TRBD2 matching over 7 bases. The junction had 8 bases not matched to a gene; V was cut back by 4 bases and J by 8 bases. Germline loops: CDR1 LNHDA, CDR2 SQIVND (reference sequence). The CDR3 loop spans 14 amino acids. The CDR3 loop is CASSRAGEVDEQFF. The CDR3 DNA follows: TGTGCCAGTAGTAGGGCGGGAGAGGTCGATGAGCAGTTCTTC.

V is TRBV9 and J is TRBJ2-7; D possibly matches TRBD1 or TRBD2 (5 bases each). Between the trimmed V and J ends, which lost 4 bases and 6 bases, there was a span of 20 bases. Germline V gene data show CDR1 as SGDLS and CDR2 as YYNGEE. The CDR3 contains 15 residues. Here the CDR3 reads CASSIDSALGREQYF. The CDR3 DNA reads TGTGCCAGCAGCATCGACAGTGCCCTGGGACGCGAGCAGTACTTC.

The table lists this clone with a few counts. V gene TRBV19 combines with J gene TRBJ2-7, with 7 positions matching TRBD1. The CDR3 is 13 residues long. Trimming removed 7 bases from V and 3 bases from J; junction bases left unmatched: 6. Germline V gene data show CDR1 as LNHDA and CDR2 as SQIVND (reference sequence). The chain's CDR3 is CASNPTGHYEQYF. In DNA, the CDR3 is TGTGCCAGTAATCCGACAGGGCACTACGAGCAGTACTTC.

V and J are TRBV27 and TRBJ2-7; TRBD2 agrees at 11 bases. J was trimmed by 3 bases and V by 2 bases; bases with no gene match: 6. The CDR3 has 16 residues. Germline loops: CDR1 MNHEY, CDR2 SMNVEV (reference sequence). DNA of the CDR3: TGTGCCAGCAGTTTAGTAGTAGCGGGAGGGGACTACGAGCAGTACTTC. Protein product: CASSLVVAGGDYEQYF.

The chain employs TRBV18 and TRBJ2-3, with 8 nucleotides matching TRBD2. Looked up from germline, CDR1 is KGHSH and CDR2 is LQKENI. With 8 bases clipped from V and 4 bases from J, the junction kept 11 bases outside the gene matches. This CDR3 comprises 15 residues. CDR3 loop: CASTGLAGNADTQYF. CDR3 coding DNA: TGTGCCAGCACAGGTTTAGCGGGAAACGCAGATACGCAGTATTTT.